This TCR beta chain came from a study of blood T cell repertoires in COVID-19 (dated by TCRdb to between 2020 and 2021). Describing the broader study: Samples from collaborators originated in the United States, Italy and Spain and spanned both the acute and convalescent phases of COVID-19. Deeply sampled blood TCRbeta repertoires from subjects exposed to, actively infected with, or recovered from COVID-19 were included in the dataset. The material from the prospective study consisted of cDNA or gDNA derived from T cells, B-cell-depleted T cells, or PBMCs. Sample metadata almost always included a de-identified subject ID, COVID-19 status, age in years and sex. Samples came from the ongoing ImmuneRACE study (first 160 participants) plus 1,254 subjects from 6 global collaborators. Where HLA class I and class II types were available, the types were taken from metadata supplied by the sample provider, not from assay-based typing. A freely available public database, intended as a resource for researchers studying the immune response to SARS-CoV-2, is where the repertoires were released.

TCRbeta CDR3 regions were amplified from genomic DNA by means of the immunoSEQ Assay, a bias-controlled multiplex PCR. The authors processed their data as follows. The number of nucleated cells in each sample was estimated from the amplification of reference gene primers within the assay. Sequence reads were collapsed and filtered to measure the absolute abundance of every unique TCRbeta CDR3 rearrangement. Productive Simpson clonality was computed per sample as the square root of Simpson's diversity index over productive rearrangements. TCRdb's version of the immuneACCESS table is confined to in-frame rearrangements and falls short of the full clone set. An unresolved V gene accounts for under half of the shortfall where checked; the remainder is of unknown origin. V and J calls and clone size follow that table, whereas D and trimming were derived from the DNA. The sample contains approximately 140,000 clones, 84% of them found a single time. Under 5.5% of the sample belongs to the ten largest clones.

Participants in the prospective study were aged roughly 18 to 89 years, lived in 20 to 30 United States geographic areas, and enrolled through a virtual design. In the prospective study, cohorts were assigned on the basis of participant-reported clinical history obtained from a screening survey and a study questionnaire. Mobile phlebotomists in the prospective study collected whole blood, serum and a nasopharyngeal or oropharyngeal swab from every participant. Participants in the prospective study had the option to provide additional blood draws and questionnaires over a roughly 2-month period. Blood samples from the prospective study were shipped frozen or at room temperature prior to DNA extraction. CDR1 and CDR2 (LNHDA, SQIVND) derive from the germline V gene (reference sequence). V is clipped by 7 bases and J by 2 bases, and the sequence between their germline boundaries is 16 bases long. The CDR3 holds 15 amino acids from the cysteine to the phenylalanine. Of the read, only the CDR3 DNA is kept; its 45 bases are in frame from base 1.

Findings and caveats that apply to the study as a whole: The amount of clinical and demographic metadata varied by source and participant and was provided uncurated.

This clone was observed a single time. The antigen this receptor binds is unknown. No much larger clone exists at a distance of one base, and base qualities are not known. The receptor was isolated from a man in his forties with acute COVID-19. The specimen was PBMCs or T cells enriched from blood (not recorded which). Here the chain combines TRBV19 and TRBJ2-3, with the identity of the D gene unclear. The DNA reads TGTGCCAGTACCATGACATCACGCCCCACAGATACGCAGTATTTT. Its translation reads: CASTMTSRPTDTQYF.